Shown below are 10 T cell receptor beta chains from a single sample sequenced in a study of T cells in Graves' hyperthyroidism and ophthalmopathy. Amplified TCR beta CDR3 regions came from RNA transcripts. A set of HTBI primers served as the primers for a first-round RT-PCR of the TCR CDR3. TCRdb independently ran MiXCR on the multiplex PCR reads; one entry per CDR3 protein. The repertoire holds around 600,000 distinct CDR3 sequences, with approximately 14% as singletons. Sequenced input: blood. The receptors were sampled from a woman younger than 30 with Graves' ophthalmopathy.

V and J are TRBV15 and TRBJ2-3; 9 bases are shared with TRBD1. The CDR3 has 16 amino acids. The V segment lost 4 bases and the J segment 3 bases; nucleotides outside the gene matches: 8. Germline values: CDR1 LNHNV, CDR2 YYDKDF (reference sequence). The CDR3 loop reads CATSTGQGPWTDTQYF. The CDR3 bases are TGTGCCACCAGCACGGGACAGGGTCCATGGACAGATACGCAGTATTTT.

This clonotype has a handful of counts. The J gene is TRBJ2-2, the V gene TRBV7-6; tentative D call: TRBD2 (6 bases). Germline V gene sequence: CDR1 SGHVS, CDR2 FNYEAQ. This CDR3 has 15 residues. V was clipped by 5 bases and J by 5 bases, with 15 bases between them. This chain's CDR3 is CASSRGMSGTGELFF. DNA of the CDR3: TGTGCCAGCAGCCGGGGGATGTCCGGGACCGGGGAGCTGTTTTTT.

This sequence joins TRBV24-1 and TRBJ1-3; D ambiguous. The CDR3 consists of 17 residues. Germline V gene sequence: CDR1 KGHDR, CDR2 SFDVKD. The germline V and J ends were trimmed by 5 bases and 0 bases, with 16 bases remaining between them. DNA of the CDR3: TGTGCCACCAGTGCCCGTGGTTATTTAGGCTCTGGAAACACCATATATTTT. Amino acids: CATSARGYLGSGNTIYF.

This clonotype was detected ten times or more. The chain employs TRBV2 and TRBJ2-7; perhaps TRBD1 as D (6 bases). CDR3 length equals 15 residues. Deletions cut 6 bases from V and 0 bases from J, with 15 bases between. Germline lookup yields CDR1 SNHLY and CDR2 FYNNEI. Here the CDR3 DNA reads TGTGCCAGCAGGAGCTTAGACAGGAACTCCTACGAGCAGTACTTC. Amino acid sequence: CASRSLDRNSYEQYF.

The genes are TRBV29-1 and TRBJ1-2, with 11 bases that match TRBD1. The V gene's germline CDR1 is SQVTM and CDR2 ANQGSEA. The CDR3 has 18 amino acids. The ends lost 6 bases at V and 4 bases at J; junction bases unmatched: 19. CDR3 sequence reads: CSVTQYRDRGAIIYGYTF. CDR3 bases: TGCAGCGTCACGCAGTACCGGGACAGGGGGGCCATTATCTATGGCTACACCTTC.

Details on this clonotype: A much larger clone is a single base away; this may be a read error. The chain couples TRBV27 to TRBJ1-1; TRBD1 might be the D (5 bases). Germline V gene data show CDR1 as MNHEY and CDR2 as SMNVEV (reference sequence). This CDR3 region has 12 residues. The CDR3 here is CASGDVDTGAFF. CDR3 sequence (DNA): TGTGCCAGCGGGGATGTGGACACTGGAGCTTTCTTT.

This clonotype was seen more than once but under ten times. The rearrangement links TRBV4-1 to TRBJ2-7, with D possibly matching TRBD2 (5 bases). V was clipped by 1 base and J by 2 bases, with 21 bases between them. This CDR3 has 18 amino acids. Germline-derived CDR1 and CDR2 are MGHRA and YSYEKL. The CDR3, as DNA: TGCGCCAGCAGCCAAGTTCGGCCCCCCAGGACGGGGACCTACGAGCAGTACTTC. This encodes CASSQVRPPRTGTYEQYF.

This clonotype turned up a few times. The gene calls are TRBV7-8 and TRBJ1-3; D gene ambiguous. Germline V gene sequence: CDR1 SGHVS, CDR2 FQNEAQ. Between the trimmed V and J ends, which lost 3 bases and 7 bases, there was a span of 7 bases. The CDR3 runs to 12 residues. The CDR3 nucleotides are TGTGCCAGCAGCTTCCCTATGAACACCATATATTTT. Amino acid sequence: CASSFPMNTIYF.

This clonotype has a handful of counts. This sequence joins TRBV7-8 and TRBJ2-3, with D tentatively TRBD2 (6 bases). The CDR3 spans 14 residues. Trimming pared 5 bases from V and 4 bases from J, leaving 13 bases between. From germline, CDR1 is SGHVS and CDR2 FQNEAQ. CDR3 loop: CASSAGPGADTQYF. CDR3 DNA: TGTGCCAGCAGCGCGGGACCGGGGGCAGATACGCAGTATTTT.

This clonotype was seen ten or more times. As DNA, the CDR3 is TGTGCCAGCAGCCAAGATGGACTAGCGGGCACCCCCTACGAGCAGTACTTC. It specifies CASSQDGLAGTPYEQYF. The rearrangement uses TRBV3-1 and TRBJ2-7; 11 bases line up with TRBD2. Germline V gives CDR1 LGHDT, CDR2 YNNKEL (reference sequence). The trim removed 0 bases at V and 2 bases at J, leaving 6 bases unmatched. CDR3 length: 17 residues.